This T cell receptor beta chain derives from a study of shared clonotypes between healthy human individuals. Germline V gene sequence: CDR1 SGHDT, CDR2 YYEEEE. The V end was cut by 0 bases, the J end by 1 base, with 13 bases between. The CDR3 covers 16 residues. Study outcomes and limitations: Non-shared clonotypes had lower generation probabilities than those shared by all four donors.

Donors had no recently reported acute infections or vaccinations and were HIV-negative. This clone has only one observation. The target antigen is unknown. Authors' data handling: In the immunoSEQ data, sequences were junction-only and lacked quality scores, so filtering differed. The protocol was immunoSEQ multiplex PCR, while the TCRdb copy is restricted to in-frame clones and leaves out a portion. V and J calls and clone size are as listed in that table; D and trimming were resolved from the DNA. The table shows 650,000 to 700,000 clones, with less than 95% occurring only once. V is TRBV5-6 and J is TRBJ1-2; D gene uncertain. The sample was memory CD8+ T cells from PBMCs. Subset defined: CD45RO+ cells pooled with CCR7-negative TemRA cells. The clonotype was recovered from a man aged 18-30 years in good health. Some clones in this sample may be carry-over from other donors' samples. CDR3: CASSLALGGNNYGYTF. The CDR3 DNA sequence: TGTGCCAGCAGCTTGGCCCTAGGCGGGAATAACTATGGCTACACCTTC.